This paragraph reports one T cell receptor (beta chain). This was the immunoSEQ v3 assay. Each library reached some 2.1 million read pairs, or roughly 5-6.5 million at deep level. The table came from immunoSEQ multiplex PCR; TCRdb's copy has only in-frame clones and leaves some out. The table shows 18,000 or so clones, with 83% occurring only once. The source of the sample is a study of TIL therapy for anti-PD-1-resistant metastatic lung cancer. As to time point: pre-treatment sample, taken before nivolumab and TIL therapy. The CDR3 has 17 amino acids. V gave up 9 bases and J gave up 0 bases; unmatched junction bases: 14. Germline V gives CDR1 SGDLS, CDR2 YYNGEE.

The chain links TRBV9 to TRBJ1-3; 8 positions agree with TRBD1. This sequence originates from a person between 25 and 80 years old with non-small cell lung cancer. The sample here was blood, taken at baseline. The CDR3 here is CAIHLRDRLISGNTIYF. DNA of the CDR3: TGTGCCATCCACCTTCGGGACAGGCTCATCTCTGGAAACACCATATATTTT.